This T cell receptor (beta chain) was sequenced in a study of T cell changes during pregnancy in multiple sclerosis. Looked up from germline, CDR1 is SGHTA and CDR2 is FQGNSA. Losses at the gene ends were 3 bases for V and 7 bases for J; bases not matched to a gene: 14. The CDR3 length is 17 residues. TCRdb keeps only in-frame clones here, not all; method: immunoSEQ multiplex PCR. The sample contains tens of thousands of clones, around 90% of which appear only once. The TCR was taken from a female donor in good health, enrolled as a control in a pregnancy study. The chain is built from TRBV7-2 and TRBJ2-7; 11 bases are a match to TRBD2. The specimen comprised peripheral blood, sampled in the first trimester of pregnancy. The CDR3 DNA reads TGTGCCAGCAGCTTCCGATTAATTAGCGGGGGGGCTGGGGAGCAGTACTTC. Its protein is CASSFRLISGGAGEQYF.